What follows describes a single T cell receptor (beta chain). In the study's own analysis: Amplifying reference gene primers gave estimates of nucleated cell counts. Profiling relied on immunoSEQ multiplex PCR, and the TCRdb table lists in-frame clones only, not all of them. The DNA was the basis for D and trimming; V, J and clone size are from that table. Among hundreds of thousands of clones listed, roughly nine tenths were seen once. This entry belongs to a study of blood T cell repertoires in COVID-19. Across the whole study: Sources were T cells, B-cell-depleted T cells, or PBMCs; the material itself was cDNA or gDNA.

Residents of approximately 25 US areas, aged about 18 to 95 years, made up the participants. For recovered donors of Cohort 3, there were two negative PCRs, clearance, or symptom resolution. Sequenced material: PBMCs or T cells enriched from blood (not recorded which). The clonotype was recovered from a woman between 25 and 40 years old who had recovered from COVID-19.

The DNA of the CDR3 is TGTGCCTGGAGTGTACCGGGGACTGAAGCTTTCTTT. It yields the protein CAWSVPGTEAFF. The chain combines TRBV30 with TRBJ1-1, with D unclear. CDR1 and CDR2 (germline): GTSNPN, SVGIG (reference sequence). The ends were cut back, 0 bases at V and 5 bases at J, with 7 bases in the middle. This CDR3 has 12 amino acids.